The 6 T cell receptor beta chains below come from one sample, sequenced in a study of long-term antiretroviral therapy in people with HIV. Researchers report immunoSEQ v3.0 was run at survey level. This table comes from immunoSEQ multiplex PCR, and its TCRdb copy is limited to in-frame clones, with some not included. The sample lists 20,000 to 25,000 clones, 79% seen once, with 8% to 10% in the top ten. Material: unsorted PBMCs, obtained 1.2 years after starting antiretroviral therapy. These receptors originate from a woman aged 35 to 49 with HIV.

The chain is built from TRBV6-4 and TRBJ2-2; no reliable D call. The germline V and J ends were trimmed by 3 bases and 4 bases, with 6 bases remaining between them. CDR1 and CDR2 from the germline V gene are MRHNA and SNTAGT. This CDR3 has 13 residues. DNA for the CDR3: TGTGCCAGCAGTGAAGGTAGCACCGGGGAGCTGTTTTTT. It yields the protein CASSEGSTGELFF.

The CDR3 reads CASSSGEAYGYTF. The CDR3, as DNA: TGTGCCAGCAGTTCCGGAGAGGCCTATGGCTACACCTTC. The chain couples TRBV27 to TRBJ1-2; D is undetermined. Trimming pared 4 bases from V and 4 bases from J, leaving 10 bases between. The germline V gene encodes CDR1 MNHEY and CDR2 SMNVEV (reference sequence). This CDR3 has 13 residues.

The chain links TRBV19 to TRBJ2-1; D is undetermined. Germline CDR1 is LNHDA and CDR2 is SQIVND (reference sequence). V was cut by 1 base and J by 7 bases, with 17 bases left in between. This CDR3 has 16 residues. In DNA form, the CDR3 reads TGTGCCAGTAGTATAGGTGGCTCCCGAATCCCGAATGAGCAGTTCTTC. Its translation: CASSIGGSRIPNEQFF.

The chain carries TRBV7-6 and TRBJ1-4; D perhaps matches TRBD1 (5 bases). Trimming shortened V by 0 bases and J by 7 bases, and 9 bases separated the two germline ends. The CDR3 extends over 14 amino acids. Looked up from germline, CDR1 is SGHVS and CDR2 is FNYEAQ. The CDR3 sequence: CASSLAGGGEKLFF. DNA of the CDR3: TGTGCCAGCAGCTTAGCGGGGGGAGGTGAAAAACTGTTTTTT. Together with reference TRBV7-6 and TRBJ1-4, the CDR3 gives the full variable domain: GAGVSQSPRYKVTKRGQDVALRCDPISGHVSLYWYRQALGQGPEFLTYFNYEAQQDKSGLPNDRFSAERPEGSISTLTIQRTEQRDSAMYRCASSLAGGGEKLFFGSGTQLSVL.

The chain carries TRBV11-2 and TRBJ1-1; no firm D call. This CDR3 has 13 amino acids. Per germline, CDR1 SGHAT and CDR2 FQNNGV. Trimming stripped 5 bases from V and 1 base from J, with 8 bases between. CDR3 sequence (DNA): TGTGCCAGCAGCCCCGTGGGGAACACTGAAGCTTTCTTT. Translated: CASSPVGNTEAFF.

This chain links TRBV19 with TRBJ1-2; the D is unclear. CDR3 length: 16 amino acids. Germline V lookup: CDR1 LNHDA, CDR2 SQIVND (reference sequence). V lost 3 bases to trimming and J lost 1 base, with 15 bases between them. The CDR3 reads CASSIQLAGGNYGYTF. In nucleotides, the CDR3 is TGTGCCAGTAGTATCCAGCTGGCAGGAGGTAACTATGGCTACACCTTC.